What follows are 30 T cell receptor beta chains derived from one specimen sequenced in a study of T cells in Graves' hyperthyroidism and ophthalmopathy. TCR beta CDR3 regions were amplified from RNA transcripts. HTBI primers were used for first-round RT-PCR of the TCR CDR3. TCRdb itself ran the multiplex PCR reads through MiXCR, one entry per CDR3 protein. Found here are 360,000 or so distinct CDR3 sequences, roughly 15% of them singletons; the top ten hold about 20%. Sequencing input: blood. The origin of the receptors is a woman aged 60-70 years with Graves' ophthalmopathy.

Many counts were recorded for this clonotype. The genes are TRBV5-6 and TRBJ2-5; TRBD2 might be the D (6 bases). Germline V gives CDR1 SGHDT, CDR2 YYEEEE. V was pared by 7 bases and J by 7 bases, with 14 bases between. The CDR3 runs to 12 residues. The DNA for the CDR3 is TGTGCCAGCCTGCTTGCCGGGGGGACCCAGTACTTC. This encodes CASLLAGGTQYF.

In its sample, this clonotype was seen many times. The chain recombines TRBV12-5 with TRBJ2-5; unclear D gene. Germline-derived CDR1 and CDR2 are LGHNT and FRNRAP. With 7 bases removed from V and 1 base from J, the gap between germline ends came to 10 bases. The CDR3 loop spans 13 amino acids. The CDR3 protein is CASAAGFQETQYF. In DNA, the CDR3 is TGTGCTAGTGCCGCCGGGTTCCAAGAGACCCAGTACTTC.

This clonotype has ten or more counts. This chain uses TRBV20-1 with TRBJ2-3; no reliable D call. Germline V lookup: CDR1 DFQATT, CDR2 SNEGSKA (reference sequence). The CDR3 runs to 12 residues. The V and J ends lost 4 bases and 2 bases respectively, with 7 bases between them. CDR3: CSATQLTDTQYF. The DNA for the CDR3 is TGCAGTGCTACCCAACTCACAGATACGCAGTATTTT.

Only a few counts were recorded for this clonotype. The rearrangement links TRBV7-3 to TRBJ1-6, with D perhaps matching TRBD1 (6 bases). Trimming pared 4 bases from V and 10 bases from J, leaving 14 bases between. CDR1 is SGHTA, CDR2 FQGTGA, per germline. The CDR3 has 14 amino acids. CDR3 region: CASSSSGARSPLHF. The CDR3 nucleotides are TGTGCCAGCAGCTCTTCAGGGGCTAGATCACCCCTCCACTTT.

There are a few counts of this clonotype. This chain joins TRBV6-2 or TRBV6-3 and TRBJ2-7; D not certain. CDR1 MNHEY and CDR2 SVGEGT come from the germline V gene. V was pared by 8 bases and J by 3 bases, with 8 bases between. The CDR3 runs to 11 residues. The CDR3 nucleotides are TGTGCCAGCGGAAACCACTACGAGCAGTACTTC. This gives the protein CASGNHYEQYF.

This clonotype was detected a few times. J is TRBJ2-2 and V is TRBV7-3; possible D gene TRBD2, 6 bases. The CDR3 consists of 14 residues. CDR1 is SGHTA and CDR2 is FQGTGA in the germline V gene. With 8 bases removed from V and 7 bases from J, the gap between germline ends came to 17 bases. The CDR3 DNA is TGTGCCAGCTCGCCTACCGGGGGTATCGGGGAGCTGTTTTTT. It codes for CASSPTGGIGELFF. Full variable domain (missing parts from reference TRBV7-3 and TRBJ2-2): GAGVSQTPSNKVTEKGKYVELRCDPISGHTALYWYRQSLGQGPEFLIYFQGTGAADDSGLPNDRFFAVRPEGSVSTLKIQRTERGDSAVYLCASSPTGGIGELFFGEGSRLTVL.

This chain uses TRBV2 with TRBJ1-5; D is possibly TRBD1 (6 bases). Germline lookup yields CDR1 SNHLY and CDR2 FYNNEI. The CDR3 totals 14 residues. Trimming cost V 1 base and J 2 bases, with 6 bases left between them. The CDR3 sequence is CASSEGQGNQPQHF. The CDR3 nucleotides read TGTGCCAGCAGTGAAGGACAGGGCAATCAGCCCCAGCATTTT. The whole variable domain, filled in from reference TRBV2 and TRBJ1-5, reads EPEVTQTPSHQVTQMGQEVILRCVPISNHLYFYWYRQILGQKVEFLVSFYNNEISEKSEIFDDQFSVERPDGSNFTLKIRSTKLEDSAMYFCASSEGQGNQPQHFGDGTRLSIL.

V and J are TRBV12-5 and TRBJ2-7; the D gene is possibly TRBD2 (6 bases). Germline CDR1 LGHNT, CDR2 FRNRAP. The CDR3 covers 15 residues. V lost 6 bases and J lost 2, with 17 bases in between. CDR3: CASGQTRDLPYEQYF. CDR3 sequence (DNA): TGTGCTAGTGGCCAGACACGGGACTTACCCTACGAGCAGTACTTC. The full variable domain, in which reference TRBV12-5 and TRBJ2-7 provide the parts outside the CDR3, is DARVTQTPRHKVTEMGQEVTMRCQPILGHNTVFWYRQTMMQGLELLAYFRNRAPLDDSGMPKDRFSAEMPDATLATLKIQPSEPRDSAVYFCASGQTRDLPYEQYFGPGTRLTVT.

The table lists this clonotype with many counts. The chain carries TRBV5-1 and TRBJ2-7; D not certain. Germline values: CDR1 SGHRS, CDR2 YFSETQ. There are 14 residues in the CDR3. The V and J ends lost 1 base and 2 bases respectively, with 10 bases between them. The CDR3 here is CASSLIQFPYEQYF. The DNA of the CDR3 is TGCGCCAGCAGCTTGATTCAGTTCCCCTACGAGCAGTACTTC.

This clonotype has ten or more counts. The CDR3 sequence is CASLLGGGNGPQHF. CDR3 DNA sequence: TGTGCCAGCCTCTTAGGGGGCGGGAACGGGCCCCAGCATTTT. The chain couples TRBV12-3 or TRBV12-4 to TRBJ1-5, with 7 bases that match TRBD1. The CDR3 is made up of 14 amino acids. Germline trimming cut 8 bases from V and 9 bases from J; bases unmatched to any gene: 13.

V and J are TRBV19 and TRBJ2-2; a weak D match, TRBD1 (6 bases). The germline CDR1 and CDR2 sequences are LNHDA and SQIVND (reference sequence). With 1 base removed from V and 4 bases from J, the gap between germline ends came to 10 bases. The CDR3 contains 15 residues. CDR3 residues: CASSIGDMATGELFF. As DNA, the CDR3 is TGTGCCAGTAGTATAGGGGACATGGCCACCGGGGAGCTGTTTTTT.

A remark on this clonotype: This may stem from a read error, because a much larger clone lies one nucleotide away. V usage is TRBV28 and J usage is TRBJ2-1, with D unresolved. This CDR3 comprises 12 residues. V lost 7 bases, J lost 4 bases, and 8 bases lay in between. Germline V gene sequence: CDR1 MDHEN, CDR2 SYDVKM. Written as DNA, the CDR3 is TGTGCCAGCAATAAACAGTACAATGAGCAGTTCTTC. This codes for CASNKQYNEQFF. Together with reference TRBV28 and TRBJ2-1, the CDR3 gives the full variable domain: DVKVTQSSRYLVKRTGEKVFLECVQDMDHENMFWYRQDPGLGLRLIYFSYDVKMKEKGDIPEGYSVSREKKERFSLILESASTNQTSMYLCASNKQYNEQFFGPGTRLTVL.

The rearrangement links TRBV19 to TRBJ2-1, with 10 nucleotides matching TRBD2. CDR1 is LNHDA, CDR2 SQIVND, per germline (reference sequence). The trim removed 5 bases at V and 5 bases at J, leaving 6 bases unmatched. This CDR3 has 15 amino acids. CDR3 sequence: CASSVSLAGDNEQFF. The CDR3 DNA sequence: TGTGCCAGTAGTGTTTCGCTAGCGGGAGACAATGAGCAGTTCTTC.

In its sample, this clonotype was seen once. Lacking the conserved final phenylalanine or tryptophan, this CDR3 likely reflects a read error. This rearrangement joins TRBV9 to TRBJ2-1, with D maybe TRBD2 (5 bases). This CDR3 has 14 residues. Germline values: CDR1 SGDLS, CDR2 YYNGEE. Trimming took off 1 base at V and 6 bases at J, with 11 bases between the two ends. The DNA for the CDR3 is TGTGCCAGCAGCGTATTTCTTGGGAGCAATGAGCAGTTCTGC. This sequence encodes CASSVFLGSNEQFC.

Turning to this clonotype: A read error may be the cause here, since a much bigger clone is one base away. V usage is TRBV12-5 and J usage is TRBJ2-1, with TRBD2 matching over 7 bases. The length of the CDR3 is 15 residues. The V gene end was trimmed by 6 bases and the J gene end by 10 bases; junction bases not matched to a gene: 15. Germline CDR1 LGHNT, CDR2 FRNRAP. The CDR3 sequence: CASGGERGGLSEQFF. DNA for the CDR3: TGTGCTAGTGGGGGCGAGCGGGGCGGACTGAGCGAGCAGTTCTTC.

Many counts were recorded for this clonotype. The V and J genes are TRBV5-1 and TRBJ2-1; 12 bases are shared with TRBD2. J lost 15 bases, V lost 4 bases, and 11 bases had no gene match. CDR3 length: 14 residues. Germline assignment: CDR1 SGHRS and CDR2 YFSETQ. CDR3 coding DNA: TGCGCCAGCAGCCCGCGGACTAGCGGGACAGTCTCGTTCTTC. Protein: CASSPRTSGTVSFF.

With regard to this clonotype: This may arise from a read error, as a much more abundant clone is one base away. The conserved final phenylalanine or tryptophan is absent from the CDR3, which likely points to a read error. This chain connects TRBV10-3 to TRBJ2-7; no firm D call. V lost 3 bases and J lost 0, with 12 bases in between. The CDR3 totals 15 residues. Germline V gives CDR1 ENHRY, CDR2 SYGVKD. The CDR3 protein is CAISDIAINSYEQYL. Here the CDR3 DNA reads TGTGCCATCAGTGACATCGCAATAAACTCCTACGAGCAGTACCTC.

The genes are TRBV20-1 and TRBJ2-7; D might be TRBD2 (7 bases). The CDR3 is 15 amino acids. V lost 7 bases and J 3 bases, leaving 22 bases between the germline ends. Germline V gives CDR1 DFQATT, CDR2 SNEGSKA (reference sequence). The CDR3 DNA sequence: TGCAGTGTGTCTGTCGGGGGGCGCGGGGGCTACGAGCAGTACTTC. Translated: CSVSVGGRGGYEQYF.

The chain couples TRBV6-2 or TRBV6-3 to TRBJ2-2; 7 bases are a match to TRBD1. Germline assignment: CDR1 MNHEY and CDR2 SVGEGT. There are 15 residues in the CDR3. V was clipped by 6 bases and J by 4 bases; unmatched bases: 8. CDR3 amino acids: CASSQWTGLTGELFF. The CDR3, as DNA: TGTGCCAGCAGCCAGTGGACAGGCCTCACCGGGGAGCTGTTTTTT.

This clonotype occurred a few times. The chain joins TRBV4-2 to TRBJ2-7, with a possible D match to TRBD1 (5 bases). The length of the CDR3 is 14 residues. V lost 0 bases and J lost 6, with 12 bases in between. Germline loops: CDR1 LGHNA, CDR2 YNFKEQ. The CDR3 protein is CASSQDLGALEQYF. The CDR3 DNA reads TGTGCCAGCAGCCAAGATTTAGGGGCCCTCGAGCAGTACTTC.

The gene calls are TRBV7-2 and TRBJ2-2, with a possible D match to TRBD2 (5 bases). Trimming stripped 2 bases from V and 10 bases from J, with 11 bases between. This CDR3 is built from 13 residues. Germline loops: CDR1 SGHTA, CDR2 FQGNSA. The CDR3 nucleotides are TGTGCCAGCAGCTTACCCGGACTGGCGGAGCTGTTTTTT. Translating it yields CASSLPGLAELFF.

This clonotype was seen a handful of times. The chain joins TRBV10-3 to TRBJ2-3; D may be TRBD2 (7 bases). The CDR3 length is 15 residues. V was cut by 6 bases and J by 0 bases, with 13 bases left in between. Germline V gene data show CDR1 as ENHRY and CDR2 as SYGVKD. CDR3: CAIRDSGTSTDTQYF. The CDR3 nucleotides read TGTGCCATCAGGGACAGCGGGACTAGCACAGATACGCAGTATTTT.

The chain recombines TRBV6-1 with TRBJ2-6; D possibly corresponds to TRBD2 (7 bases). Germline CDR1 MNHNS, CDR2 SASEGT. V was cut by 2 bases and J by 0 bases, with 14 bases left in between. The CDR3 spans 18 residues. As DNA, the CDR3 is TGTGCCAGCAGTGAAAGGGGGGGCTCCCGCTCTGGGGCCAACGTCCTGACTTTC. Amino acids: CASSERGGSRSGANVLTF.

There are many counts of this clonotype. The chain links TRBV5-1 to TRBJ2-7; 10 nucleotides agree with TRBD2. The CDR3 spans 15 residues. CDR1 is SGHRS, CDR2 YFSETQ, per germline. V lost 4 bases to trimming and J lost 4 bases; unmatched junction nucleotides: 8. The CDR3 loop reads CASSAGTSASYEQYF. DNA for the CDR3: TGCGCCAGCAGCGCCGGGACTAGCGCCTCATACGAGCAGTACTTC.

This clonotype was recorded at least ten times. The genes are TRBV7-9 and TRBJ2-1; 7 bases align to TRBD1. Trimming at V came to 1 base and at J to 7 bases, leaving 7 bases not matched to a gene. CDR3 length equals 15 residues. CDR1 and CDR2 from the germline V gene are SEHNR and FQNEAQ (reference sequence). The CDR3 loop reads CASSLVQGPENEQFF. In nucleotides, the CDR3 is TGTGCCAGCAGCTTAGTACAGGGGCCGGAAAATGAGCAGTTCTTC.

This chain links TRBV20-1 with TRBJ2-1; D is undetermined. Trimming pared 7 bases from V and 5 bases from J, leaving 12 bases between. Germline CDR1 and CDR2: DFQATT and SNEGSKA (reference sequence). The CDR3 length is 12 residues. This CDR3 is CSGFSRHNEQFF. CDR3 nucleotide sequence: TGCAGTGGATTTTCGCGGCACAATGAGCAGTTCTTC.

This clonotype turned up a few times. The chain links TRBV7-2 to TRBJ2-5; 9 nucleotides match TRBD2. This CDR3 spans 14 amino acids. V lost 2 bases to trimming and J lost 3 bases; unmatched junction nucleotides: 1. CDR1 SGHTA and CDR2 FQGNSA come from the germline V gene. The DNA for the CDR3 is TGTGCCAGCAGCTTACGACTAGCGGAAGAGACCCAGTACTTC. The encoded protein is CASSLRLAEETQYF.

This clonotype was seen repeatedly, ten times or more. This chain joins TRBV5-6 and TRBJ2-1, with 9 bases aligning to TRBD2. V shed 3 bases and J 7 bases; nucleotides not matched to a gene: 11. There are 16 residues in the CDR3. The V gene's germline CDR1 is SGHDT and CDR2 YYEEEE. The chain's CDR3 is CASSSGGSGRLNEQFF. CDR3 DNA sequence: TGTGCCAGCAGCTCCGGGGGTAGCGGGAGATTGAATGAGCAGTTCTTC.

The chain joins TRBV30 to TRBJ1-5; tentatively, D is TRBD1 (6 bases). The CDR3 runs 13 residues. The germline V gene encodes CDR1 GTSNPN and CDR2 SVGIG (reference sequence). V lost 4 bases and J lost 5, with 12 bases in between. The CDR3 loop is CAWKGHSDQPQHF. The CDR3 nucleotides read TGTGCCTGGAAGGGACATTCCGATCAGCCCCAGCATTTT.

The chain is built from TRBV14 and TRBJ2-2; D is perhaps TRBD1 or TRBD2 (5 bases each). V was pared by 5 bases and J by 4 bases, with 17 bases between. CDR1 and CDR2 from the germline V gene are SGHDN and FVKESK. The CDR3 covers 16 residues. The CDR3 DNA reads as TGTGCCAGCAGCTATCTTCCGGGGCTGCGCACCGGGGAGCTGTTTTTT. This codes for CASSYLPGLRTGELFF.